This T cell receptor (beta chain) was sequenced in a study of blood T cell repertoires in COVID-19. At the level of the study: Italy, Spain and the United States were the sources of the convalescent and acute COVID-19 samples. PBMCs, B-cell-depleted T cells, or T cells provided the cDNA or gDNA that made up the material.

Methods used by the authors: Reference gene primer amplification gave estimated nucleated cell counts. The table came from immunoSEQ multiplex PCR; TCRdb's copy has only in-frame clones and leaves some out. V, J and clone size were drawn from that table, and D and trimming were deduced from the DNA. The sample records about 170,000 clones, around 82% being singletons. The CDR3 is made up of 12 amino acids. V dropped 7 bases and J dropped 6 bases, with 13 bases sitting between them. The germline V gene has CDR1 MDHEN and CDR2 SYDVKM. Sequencing was performed on peripheral blood. The gene calls are TRBV28 and TRBJ2-7, with D possibly matching TRBD1 (6 bases). The receptor was derived from an older woman who had recovered from COVID-19. The CDR3: CASIQQGGEQYF. In DNA form, the CDR3 reads TGTGCCAGCATCCAACAGGGCGGCGAGCAGTACTTC.